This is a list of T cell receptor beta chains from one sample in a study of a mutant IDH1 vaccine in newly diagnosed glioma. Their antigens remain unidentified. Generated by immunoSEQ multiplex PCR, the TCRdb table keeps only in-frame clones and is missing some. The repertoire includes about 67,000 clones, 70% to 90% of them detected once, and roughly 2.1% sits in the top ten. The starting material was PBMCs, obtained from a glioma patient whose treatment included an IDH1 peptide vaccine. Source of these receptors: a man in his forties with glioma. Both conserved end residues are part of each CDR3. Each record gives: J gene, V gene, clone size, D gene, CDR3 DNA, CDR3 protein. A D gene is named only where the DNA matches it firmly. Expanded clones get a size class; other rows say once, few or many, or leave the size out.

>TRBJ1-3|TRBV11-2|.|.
TGTGCCAGCAGCTTAAGTACAGGTTTCTCTGGAAACACCATATATTTT
CASSLSTGFSGNTIYF
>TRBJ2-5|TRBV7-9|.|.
TGTGCCAGCAGCCGTCAGGGGACGGAGACCCAGTACTTC
CASSRQGTETQYF
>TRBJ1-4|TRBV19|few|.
TGTGCCAGTAGCCGAACGACAGGCTTTAATGAAAAACTGTTTTTT
CASSRTTGFNEKLFF
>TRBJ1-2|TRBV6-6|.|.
TGTGCCAGCAGTTACAGGGGGAGCGGTGGCTACACCTTC
CASSYRGSGGYTF
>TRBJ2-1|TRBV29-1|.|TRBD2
TGCAGCGTGACCGGACTAGCGGGGGGCTCCTACAATGAGCAGTTCTTC
CSVTGLAGGSYNEQFF
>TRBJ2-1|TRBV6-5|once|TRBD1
TGTGCCAGCAGTACCGGGACAGGGTTCTACAATGAGCAGTTCTTC
CASSTGTGFYNEQFF
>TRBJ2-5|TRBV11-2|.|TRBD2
TGTGCCAGCAGCTTAGTGCTAGCGGGAGGGACCGACTTC
CASSLVLAGGTDF
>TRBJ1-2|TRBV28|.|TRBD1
TGTGCCAGCAGTACTGGACAGGGTTACTATGGCTACACCTTC
CASSTGQGYYGYTF
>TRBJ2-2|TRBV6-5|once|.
TGTGCCAGCAGTTATCGGACTTATTTAACCGGGGAGCTGTTTTTT
CASSYRTYLTGELFF
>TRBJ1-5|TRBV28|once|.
TGTGCCAGCAGTTTCGGGGGGCTAAATCAGCCCCAGCATTTT
CASSFGGLNQPQHF
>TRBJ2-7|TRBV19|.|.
TGTGCCAGTAGAAGAGGTAACGAGCAGTACTTC
CASRRGNEQYF
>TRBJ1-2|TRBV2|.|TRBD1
TGTGCCAGCAGTGATTGGACAGGGTCGATTGGCTACACCTTC
CASSDWTGSIGYTF
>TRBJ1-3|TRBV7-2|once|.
TGTGCCAGCAGCTTGGATAGACAGGCCTTGATAAATTTT
CASSLDRQALINF
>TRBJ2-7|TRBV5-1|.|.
TGCGCCAGCAGCATGACCCAGGGCTACGAGCAGTACTTC
CASSMTQGYEQYF
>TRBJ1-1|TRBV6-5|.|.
TGTGCCAGCAGCCTTGCAGGGGCGAACACTGAAGCTTTCTTT
CASSLAGANTEAFF
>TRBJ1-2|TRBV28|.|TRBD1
TGTGCCAGCAGTTCTACAGGGGCCGACTATGGCTACACCTTC
CASSSTGADYGYTF
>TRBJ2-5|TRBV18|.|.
TGTGCCAGCTCACCATTCTCCGGCAGGAGCGAGACCCAGTACTTC
CASSPFSGRSETQYF
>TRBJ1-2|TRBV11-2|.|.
TGTGCCAGCAGCTTAGGTCCCGGTAACTATGGCTACACCTTC
CASSLGPGNYGYTF
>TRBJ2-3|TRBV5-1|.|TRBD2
TGCGCCAGCAGCCCTCGATGGACTAGCGGGGGGGCCCAGAGCACAGATACGCAGTATTTT
CASSPRWTSGGAQSTDTQYF
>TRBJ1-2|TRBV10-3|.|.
TGTGCCATCAGTGAGTCCACGCAGGGTCTCTATGGCTACACCTTC
CAISESTQGLYGYTF
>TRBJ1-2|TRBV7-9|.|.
TGTGCCAGCAGCTTAAATTGGGTCTCTAACTATGGCTACACCTTC
CASSLNWVSNYGYTF
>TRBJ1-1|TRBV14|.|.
TGTGCCAGCAGCCAAGTTACGGGGGAACTAGCTTTCTTT
CASSQVTGELAFF
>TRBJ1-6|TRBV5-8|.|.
TGTGCCAGCCCTGAAAGGGGGAGCTCCTATAATTCACCCCTCCACTTT
CASPERGSSYNSPLHF
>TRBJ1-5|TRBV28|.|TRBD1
TGTGCCAGCAGTTCCCCTAGGGGGCAGATTGGCAATCAGCCCCAGCATTTT
CASSSPRGQIGNQPQHF
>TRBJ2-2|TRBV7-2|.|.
TGTGCCAGCGCCAAGGGGGGAACCGGGGAGCTGTTTTTT
CASAKGGTGELFF
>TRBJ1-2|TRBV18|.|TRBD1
TGTGCCAGCTCACTTACTACCGGGACAGGGGTTGACAATGGCTACACCTTC
CASSLTTGTGVDNGYTF
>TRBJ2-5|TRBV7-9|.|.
TGTGCCAGCAGCTTAGTTTCTGGCGGGATAGAGACCCAGTACTTC
CASSLVSGGIETQYF
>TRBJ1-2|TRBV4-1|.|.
TGCGCCAGCAGCCAAGACGTCAGCTATGGCTACACCTTC
CASSQDVSYGYTF
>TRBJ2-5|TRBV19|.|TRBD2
TGTGCCAGTACCCCCGGCAGCGGGATACAAGAGACCCAGTACTTC
CASTPGSGIQETQYF